These 3 T cell receptor beta chains originate from one sample sequenced in a study of T-cell memory formation after mild COVID-19. From the 5' RACE reads, TCRdb called clonotypes with MiXCR, one entry per CDR3 protein. The table lists approximately 570,000 distinct CDR3 sequences, about a sixth of them singletons. Sequenced sample: PBMCs or a T cell subset sorted from them (not recorded which). Receptors originate from an adult woman who had mild COVID-19 (a few samples of this study predate the infection). Cell type and time point are not known.

The chain links TRBV6-5 to TRBJ2-7; 9 nucleotides agree with TRBD1. In germline, CDR1 is MNHEY, CDR2 SVGAGI. The V and J ends lost 4 bases and 5 bases, in that order; junction bases with no gene match: 6. The CDR3 consists of 14 residues. CDR3 nucleotide sequence: TGTGCCAGCAGTTGGGACAGGGAAGGTAACGAGCAGTACTTC. It yields the protein CASSWDREGNEQYF.

This sequence joins TRBV4-2 and TRBJ1-4; D ambiguous. The germline V and J ends were trimmed by 4 bases and 6 bases, with 15 bases remaining between them. CDR1 LGHNA and CDR2 YNFKEQ come from the germline V gene. The CDR3 length is 15 residues. The CDR3 here is CASSLRAASDEKLFF. The CDR3 DNA is TGTGCCAGCAGCCTACGGGCAGCCTCAGATGAAAAACTGTTTTTT.

The CDR3 region is CASSPPGAGTEAFF. DNA for the CDR3: TGTGCCAGCAGCCCACCGGGCGCTGGTACTGAAGCTTTCTTT. This rearrangement joins TRBV7-3 to TRBJ1-1; no clear D gene. The CDR3 extends over 14 amino acids. Trimming stripped 5 bases from V and 5 bases from J, with 15 bases between. The germline V gene has CDR1 SGHTA and CDR2 FQGTGA.